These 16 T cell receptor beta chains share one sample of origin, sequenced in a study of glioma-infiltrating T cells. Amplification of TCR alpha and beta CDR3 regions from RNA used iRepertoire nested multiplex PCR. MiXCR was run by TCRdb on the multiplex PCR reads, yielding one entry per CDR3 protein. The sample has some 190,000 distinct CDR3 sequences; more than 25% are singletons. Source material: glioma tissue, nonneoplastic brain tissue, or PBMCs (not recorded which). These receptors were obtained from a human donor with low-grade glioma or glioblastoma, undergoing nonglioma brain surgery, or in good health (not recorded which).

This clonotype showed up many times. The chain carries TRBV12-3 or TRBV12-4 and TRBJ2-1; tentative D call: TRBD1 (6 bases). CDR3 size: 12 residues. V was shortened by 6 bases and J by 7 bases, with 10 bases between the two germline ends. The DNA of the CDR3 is TGTGCCAGCAGCCCTGGGACAAATGAGCAGTTCTTC. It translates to CASSPGTNEQFF.

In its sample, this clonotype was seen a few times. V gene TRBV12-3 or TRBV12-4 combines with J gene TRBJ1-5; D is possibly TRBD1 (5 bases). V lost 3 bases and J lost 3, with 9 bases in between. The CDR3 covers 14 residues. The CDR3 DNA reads TGTGCCAGCAGTTTTAGGGACCCCAATCAGCCCCAGCATTTT. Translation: CASSFRDPNQPQHF.

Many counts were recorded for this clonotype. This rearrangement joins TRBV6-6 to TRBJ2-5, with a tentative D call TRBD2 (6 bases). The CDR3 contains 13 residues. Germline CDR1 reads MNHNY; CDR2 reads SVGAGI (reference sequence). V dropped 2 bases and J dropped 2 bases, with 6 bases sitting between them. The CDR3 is CASSYGGQETQYF. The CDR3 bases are TGTGCCAGCAGTTACGGGGGGCAAGAGACCCAGTACTTC.

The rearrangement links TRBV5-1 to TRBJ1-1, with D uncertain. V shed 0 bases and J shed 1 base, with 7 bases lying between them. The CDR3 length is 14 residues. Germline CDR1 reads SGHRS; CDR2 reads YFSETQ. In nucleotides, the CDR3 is TGCGCCAGCAGCTTGGAGACTTCGAACACTGAAGCTTTCTTT. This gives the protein CASSLETSNTEAFF.

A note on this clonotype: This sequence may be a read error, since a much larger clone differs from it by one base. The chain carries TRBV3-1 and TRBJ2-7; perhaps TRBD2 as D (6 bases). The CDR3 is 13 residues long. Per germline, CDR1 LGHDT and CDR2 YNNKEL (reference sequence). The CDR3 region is CARSQEGGHEQYF. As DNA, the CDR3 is TGTGCCAGAAGCCAAGAGGGAGGTCACGAGCAGTACTTC.

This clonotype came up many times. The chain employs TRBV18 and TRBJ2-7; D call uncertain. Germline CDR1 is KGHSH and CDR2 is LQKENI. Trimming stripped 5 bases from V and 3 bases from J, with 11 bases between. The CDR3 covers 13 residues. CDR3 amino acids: CASSTRPYYEQYF. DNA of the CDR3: TGTGCCAGCTCAACTCGGCCCTACTACGAGCAGTACTTC.

CDR3 in amino acids: CASSPTSGAFYEQYF. The CDR3 bases are TGTGCCAGCAGCCCGACTAGCGGGGCGTTCTACGAGCAGTACTTC. The rearrangement joins TRBV7-2 to TRBJ2-7; TRBD2 aligns across 11 bases. Germline V gene lookup returns CDR1 SGHTA and CDR2 FQGNSA. The V segment lost 5 bases and the J segment 3 bases; nucleotides outside the gene matches: 6. CDR3 length: 15 amino acids. Filled out from reference TRBV7-2 and TRBJ2-7, the complete variable domain reads GAGVSQSPSNKVTEKGKDVELRCDPISGHTALYWYRQSLGQGLEFLIYFQGNSAPDKSGLPSDRFSAERTGGSVSTLTIQRTQQEDSAVYLCASSPTSGAFYEQYFGPGTRLTVT.

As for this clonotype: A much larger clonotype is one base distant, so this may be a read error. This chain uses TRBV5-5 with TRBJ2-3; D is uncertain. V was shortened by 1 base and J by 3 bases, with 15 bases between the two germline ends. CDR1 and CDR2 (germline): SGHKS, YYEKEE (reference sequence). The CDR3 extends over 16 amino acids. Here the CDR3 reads CASSLSPVTRTDTQYF. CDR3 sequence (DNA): TGTGCCAGCAGCTTGAGTCCCGTGACAAGAACAGATACGCAGTATTTT.

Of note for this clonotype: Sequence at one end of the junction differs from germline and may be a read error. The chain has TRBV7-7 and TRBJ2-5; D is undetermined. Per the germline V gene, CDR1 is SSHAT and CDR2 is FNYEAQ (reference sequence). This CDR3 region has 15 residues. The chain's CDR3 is CASSLVGNSQETQYF. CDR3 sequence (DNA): TGTGCTAGCAGCTTAGTCGGCAACAGCCAAGAGACCCAGTACTTC.

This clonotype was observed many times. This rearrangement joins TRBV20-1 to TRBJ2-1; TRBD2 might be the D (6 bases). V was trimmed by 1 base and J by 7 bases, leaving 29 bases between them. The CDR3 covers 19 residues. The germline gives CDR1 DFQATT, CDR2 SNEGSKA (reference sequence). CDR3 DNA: TGCAGTGCTAGAGGACCACGGGGGAGTCATTTCGGGAGCGGGAATGAGCAGTTCTTC. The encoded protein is CSARGPRGSHFGSGNEQFF.

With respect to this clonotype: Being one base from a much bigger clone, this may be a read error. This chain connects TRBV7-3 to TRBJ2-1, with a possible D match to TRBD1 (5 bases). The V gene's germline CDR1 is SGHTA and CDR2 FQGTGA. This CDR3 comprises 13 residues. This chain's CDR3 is CASSFDRYNGQFF. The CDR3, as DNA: TGTGCCAGCAGCTTCGACAGATACAATGGGCAGTTCTTC.

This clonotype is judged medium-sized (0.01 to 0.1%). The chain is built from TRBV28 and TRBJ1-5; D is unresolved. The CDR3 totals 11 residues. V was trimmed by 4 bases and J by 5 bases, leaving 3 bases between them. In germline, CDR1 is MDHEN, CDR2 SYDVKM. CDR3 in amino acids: CASSSYQPQHF. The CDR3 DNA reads TGTGCCAGCAGTTCCTATCAGCCCCAGCATTTT.

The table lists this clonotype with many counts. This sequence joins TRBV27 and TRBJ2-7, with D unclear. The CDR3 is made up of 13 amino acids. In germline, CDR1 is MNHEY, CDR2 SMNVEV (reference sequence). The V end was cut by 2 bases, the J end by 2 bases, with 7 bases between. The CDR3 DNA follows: TGTGCCAGCAGTTTAAGCAGTACCTACGAGCAGTACTTC. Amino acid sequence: CASSLSSTYEQYF.

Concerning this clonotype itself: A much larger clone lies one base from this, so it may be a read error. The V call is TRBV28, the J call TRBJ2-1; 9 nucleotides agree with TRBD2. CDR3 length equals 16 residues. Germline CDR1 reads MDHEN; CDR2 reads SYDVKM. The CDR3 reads CANSSRGSGRGNEQFF. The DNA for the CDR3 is TGTGCCAACAGTTCCCGGGGTAGCGGGAGAGGCAATGAGCAGTTCTTC.

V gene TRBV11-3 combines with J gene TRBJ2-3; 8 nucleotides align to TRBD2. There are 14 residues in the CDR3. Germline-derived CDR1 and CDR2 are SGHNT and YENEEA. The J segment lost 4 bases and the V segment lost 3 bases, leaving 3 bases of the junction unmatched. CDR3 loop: CASSFSGMADTQYF. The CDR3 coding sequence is TGTGCCAGCAGCTTTAGCGGGATGGCAGATACGCAGTATTTT.

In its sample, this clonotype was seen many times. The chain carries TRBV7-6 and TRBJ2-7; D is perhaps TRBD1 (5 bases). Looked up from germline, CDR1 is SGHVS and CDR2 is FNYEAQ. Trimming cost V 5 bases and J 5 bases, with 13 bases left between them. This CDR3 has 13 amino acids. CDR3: CASSAQGYDEQYF. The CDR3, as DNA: TGTGCCAGCAGCGCCCAGGGTTACGACGAGCAGTACTTC. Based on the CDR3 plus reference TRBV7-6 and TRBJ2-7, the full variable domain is GAGVSQSPRYKVTKRGQDVALRCDPISGHVSLYWYRQALGQGPEFLTYFNYEAQQDKSGLPNDRFSAERPEGSISTLTIQRTEQRDSAMYRCASSAQGYDEQYFGPGTRLTVT.